These 25 T cell receptor beta chains were all obtained from the same sample, sequenced in a study of T cell repertoires in cytomegalovirus infection. Antigen specificity for these receptors is unknown. One entry per CDR3 protein, called by TCRdb with MiXCR from the reads. The sample includes a few hundred thousand distinct CDR3 sequences, approximately 40% of them seen just once. The input for sequencing was cultured PBMCs, taken from culture after CMV antigen stimulation. These receptors were taken from a human donor in good health (CMV status not recorded). Some clones in this sample may be carry-over from other donors' samples.

This clonotype was observed many times. The chain recombines TRBV7-8 with TRBJ1-1; D unclear. The CDR3 is 14 residues long. With 0 bases removed from V and 6 bases from J, the gap between germline ends came to 11 bases. CDR1 is SGHVS, CDR2 FQNEAQ, per germline. In DNA form, the CDR3 reads TGTGCCAGCAGCTTAGCTGGGGAATACGCTGAAGCTTTCTTT. The encoded protein is CASSLAGEYAEAFF.

The table lists this clonotype with a few counts. DNA of the CDR3: TGTGCCAGCAGTGAAAGGGGGACGCAGGGGTATGGCTACACCTTC. Protein product: CASSERGTQGYGYTF. This chain joins TRBV2 and TRBJ1-2; D perhaps matches TRBD1 (6 bases). This CDR3 comprises 15 residues. V dropped 2 bases and J dropped 5 bases, with 15 bases sitting between them. The germline V gene encodes CDR1 SNHLY and CDR2 FYNNEI.

This clonotype was counted ten times or more. V is TRBV4-1 and J is TRBJ2-3, with 7 bases matching TRBD2. CDR1 MGHRA and CDR2 YSYEKL come from the germline V gene. After removal of 1 base from V and 0 bases from J, the junction contained 7 bases not matched to a gene. This CDR3 region has 17 residues. CDR3: CASSQVETSPSTDTQYF. Here the CDR3 DNA reads TGCGCCAGCAGCCAAGTGGAGACTAGCCCGAGCACAGATACGCAGTATTTT.

In its sample, this clonotype was seen a few times. This chain joins TRBV7-8 and TRBJ2-1, with 8 positions matching TRBD1. This CDR3 spans 14 amino acids. The V gene end was trimmed by 5 bases and the J gene end by 9 bases; junction bases not matched to a gene: 9. Germline V CDR1 and CDR2: SGHVS, FQNEAQ. The CDR3 protein is CASSTRQGWAEQFF. In DNA form, the CDR3 reads TGTGCCAGCAGCACCCGACAGGGGTGGGCTGAGCAGTTCTTC.

The genes are TRBV11-1 and TRBJ2-7; D unclear. The V gene lost 5 bases and the J gene lost 6 bases, with 14 bases spanning the gap. This CDR3 spans 13 amino acids. CDR1 is SGHAT and CDR2 is FQDESV in the germline V gene (reference sequence). The CDR3 bases are TGTGCCAGCAGCCTCAAAAACATTGGCGAGCAGTACTTC. It specifies CASSLKNIGEQYF. Looking up the rest from reference TRBV11-1 and TRBJ2-7 gives the full variable domain: EAEVAQSPRYKITEKSQAVAFWCDPISGHATLYWYRQILGQGPELLVQFQDESVVDDSQLPKDRFSAERLKGVDSTLKIQPAELGDSAMYLCASSLKNIGEQYFGPGTRLTVT.

The chain has TRBV7-2 and TRBJ2-3; TRBD2 aligns across 11 bases. Germline V gives CDR1 SGHTA, CDR2 FQGNSA. The CDR3 is 15 amino acids. The trim removed 3 bases at V and 4 bases at J, leaving 3 bases unmatched. The CDR3: CASSFPLAGADTQYF. CDR3 nucleotide sequence: TGTGCCAGCAGCTTCCCACTAGCGGGGGCAGATACGCAGTATTTT.

This clonotype occurred many times. The chain combines TRBV18 with TRBJ2-5; D is unclear. Trimming removed 3 bases from V and 2 bases from J, with 4 bases in between. Germline V gives CDR1 KGHSH, CDR2 LQKENI. The CDR3 is made up of 12 amino acids. The CDR3 sequence is CASSPRQETQYF. The CDR3 bases are TGTGCCAGCTCACCGAGACAAGAGACCCAGTACTTC.

The rearrangement joins TRBV6-2 or TRBV6-3 to TRBJ1-2; TRBD1 is a possible D gene (6 bases). V was pared by 5 bases and J by 3 bases, with 13 bases between. Germline CDR1 and CDR2: MNHEY and SVGEGT. The CDR3 loop spans 14 amino acids. CDR3 bases: TGTGCCAGCAGTGGGGGCGCAAGGGACTATGGCTACACCTTC. It encodes CASSGGARDYGYTF.

This clonotype was picked up many times. The chain combines TRBV12-3 or TRBV12-4 with TRBJ2-7, with no clear D. Trimming took off 1 base at V and 2 bases at J, with 9 bases between the two ends. The CDR3 contains 14 residues. The CDR3 sequence: CASSLGLGPYEQYF. As DNA, the CDR3 is TGTGCCAGCAGTTTAGGGCTAGGGCCCTACGAGCAGTACTTC.

In this sample, this clonotype turned up a few times. The chain recombines TRBV20-1 with TRBJ1-5, with 8 bases fitting TRBD1. The germline CDR1 and CDR2 sequences are DFQATT and SNEGSKA (reference sequence). The CDR3 is 14 residues long. V trimming: 6 bases; J trimming: 6 bases; junction bases outside the gene matches: 10. This CDR3 reads CSAAQGVAGQPQHF. CDR3 nucleotides: TGCAGTGCCGCACAGGGGGTGGCGGGTCAGCCCCAGCATTTT.

The rearrangement uses TRBV12-3 or TRBV12-4 and TRBJ2-3, with TRBD2 matching over 11 bases. V lost 1 base, J lost 7 bases, and 4 bases stayed unmatched. This CDR3 contains 15 residues. Written as DNA, the CDR3 is TGTGCCAGCAGTTTAGACCCTAGCGGGAGGAATACGCAGTATTTT. This translates into CASSLDPSGRNTQYF.

This clonotype was observed a few times. The chain employs TRBV20-1 and TRBJ2-3; maybe TRBD1 (5 bases). V lost 8 bases, J lost 6 bases, and 12 bases lay in between. CDR3 length: 11 residues. CDR1 DFQATT and CDR2 SNEGSKA come from the germline V gene (reference sequence). This CDR3 reads CSQEKGDTQYF. In DNA, the CDR3 is TGCAGTCAGGAAAAGGGGGATACGCAGTATTTT.

This clonotype was seen more than once but under ten times. This chain uses TRBV11-2 with TRBJ2-5; no firm D call. Germline lookup yields CDR1 SGHAT and CDR2 FQNNGV. Trimming pared 5 bases from V and 4 bases from J, leaving 11 bases between. The length of the CDR3 is 13 residues. CDR3 protein: CASSRRLAETQYF. CDR3 in DNA: TGTGCCAGCAGCCGCCGCTTAGCAGAGACCCAGTACTTC.

This clonotype was detected only a few times. The genes are TRBV11-2 and TRBJ1-4; D ambiguous. The CDR3 contains 13 residues. The V end lost 0 bases, the J end lost 10 bases, and 9 bases lay between the germline ends. The germline V gene encodes CDR1 SGHAT and CDR2 FQNNGV. The CDR3 loop reads CASSLDLGLKLFF. CDR3 coding DNA: TGTGCCAGCAGCTTAGATCTCGGTTTAAAACTGTTTTTT.

This clonotype was seen a single time. The rearrangement uses TRBV7-4 and TRBJ1-2; tentative D call: TRBD1 (5 bases). With 2 bases removed from V and 4 bases from J, the gap between germline ends came to 11 bases. The V gene's germline CDR1 is SGHVT and CDR2 SQSDAQ. The length of the CDR3 is 14 residues. The CDR3: CASSLSPTVYGYTF. As DNA, the CDR3 is TGTGCCAGCAGCTTATCACCGACAGTCTATGGCTACACCTTC.

V is TRBV7-2 and J is TRBJ2-2, with 7 bases that match TRBD2. Germline trimming cut 3 bases from V and 4 bases from J; bases unmatched to any gene: 8. The CDR3 has 16 amino acids. CDR1 SGHTA and CDR2 FQGNSA come from the germline V gene. As DNA, the CDR3 is TGTGCCAGCAGCTTTTTAGCGGGTGGGATCACCGGGGAGCTGTTTTTT. This encodes CASSFLAGGITGELFF.

This chain's CDR3 is CASSLELRGTYEQYF. CDR3 sequence (DNA): TGCGCCAGCAGCTTGGAATTGCGGGGAACCTACGAGCAGTACTTC. The rearrangement links TRBV5-1 to TRBJ2-7, with D possibly TRBD2 on 6 matching bases. This CDR3 spans 15 amino acids. Trimming pared 0 bases from V and 2 bases from J, leaving 12 bases between. Germline lookup yields CDR1 SGHRS and CDR2 YFSETQ.

The table lists this clonotype with a few counts. The V gene is TRBV30, the J gene TRBJ2-7; TRBD1 matches at 10 bases. V shed 3 bases and J 1 base; nucleotides not matched to a gene: 6. Germline lookup yields CDR1 GTSNPN and CDR2 SVGIG (reference sequence). This CDR3 has 15 residues. DNA for the CDR3: TGTGCCTGGAGGTCCGGGACAGGGGTGTCCTACGAGCAGTACTTC. This translates into CAWRSGTGVSYEQYF.

J is TRBJ1-2 and V is TRBV4-1; D perhaps matches TRBD1 (5 bases). The germline V and J ends were trimmed by 6 bases and 8 bases, with 16 bases remaining between them. The CDR3 is 13 amino acids. The germline CDR1 and CDR2 sequences are MGHRA and YSYEKL. CDR3 sequence (DNA): TGCGCCAGCAGATCAGGGTCGCCGCAAGGCTACACCTTC. As protein: CASRSGSPQGYTF.

This chain links TRBV11-2 with TRBJ2-1; D unclear. Between the trimmed V and J ends, which lost 6 bases and 9 bases, there was a span of 18 bases. The germline V gene encodes CDR1 SGHAT and CDR2 FQNNGV. The CDR3 is made up of 14 amino acids. As DNA, the CDR3 is TGTGCCAGCAGACCAGCAAACTGGGGTGGTGAGCAGTTCTTC. It encodes CASRPANWGGEQFF.

This clonotype was observed a handful of times. The rearrangement uses TRBV6-5 and TRBJ1-6; D uncertain. V lost 5 bases, J lost 6 bases, and 5 bases lay in between. Germline V gene sequence: CDR1 MNHEY, CDR2 SVGAGI. The CDR3 consists of 12 residues. The CDR3 DNA sequence: TGTGCCAGCAGTCGGCTTAATTCACCCCTCCACTTT. This encodes CASSRLNSPLHF.

V is TRBV7-2 and J is TRBJ1-1, with D maybe TRBD1 (6 bases). Trimming removed 3 bases at V and 9 bases at J, with 14 bases between. This CDR3 has 13 residues. The germline V gene encodes CDR1 SGHTA and CDR2 FQGNSA. The CDR3 coding sequence is TGTGCCAGCAGCTTTGGGCGGGGGGCGAAAGCTTTCTTT. This codes for CASSFGRGAKAFF.

The chain recombines TRBV7-2 with TRBJ2-3; 12 nucleotides line up with TRBD2. Trimming at V came to 5 bases and at J to 2 bases, leaving 14 bases not matched to a gene. The CDR3 spans 19 residues. Germline-derived CDR1 and CDR2 are SGHTA and FQGNSA. This chain's CDR3 is CASSAVAGLAGPFTDTQYF. In DNA form, the CDR3 reads TGTGCCAGCAGCGCGGTGGCAGGACTAGCGGGACCCTTCACAGATACGCAGTATTTT.

V usage is TRBV27 and J usage is TRBJ2-3; a possible D gene is TRBD2 (6 bases). This CDR3 is built from 13 residues. Looked up from germline, CDR1 is MNHEY and CDR2 is SMNVEV (reference sequence). The V end lost 5 bases, the J end lost 8 bases, and 14 bases lay between the germline ends. CDR3 in DNA: TGTGCCAGCAGTGCGGCGGGACCGATTACGCAGTATTTT. Translation: CASSAAGPITQYF.

This clonotype was seen more than once but under ten times. V gene TRBV5-4 combines with J gene TRBJ2-3; 11 bases are shared with TRBD1. With V trimmed by 2 bases and J by 2 bases, 7 bases remained unmatched. The CDR3 length is 17 residues. Germline CDR1 and CDR2: SGHNT and YYREEE (reference sequence). CDR3 bases: TGTGCCAGCAGCTTAAGGGGACAGGGGGATTCCACAGATACGCAGTATTTT. The encoded protein is CASSLRGQGDSTDTQYF.